Reported below is one T cell receptor beta chain. As yet, its antigen is unknown. Germline CDR1 and CDR2: MNHEY and SVGAGI. V dropped 1 base and J dropped 8; count of bases not matched to a gene: 3. The CDR3 runs 14 residues. Measured with immunoSEQ multiplex PCR; TCRdb has only the in-frame clones, and not every one. Found here are about 16,000 clones, 82% of them singletons; the top ten hold approximately 28%. These data originate in a study of T cell clones after liver transplantation. Broader study findings: In most of the 8 subjects, circulating graft-donor-reactive CD4 TCRbeta sequences fell significantly after transplant.

The chain has TRBV6-5 and TRBJ1-5; 9 bases line up with TRBD1. Here the sequenced sample was CD8+ T cells from blood, taken approximately 4 years after liver transplant. The TCR was taken from a human patient who received a liver transplant. The graft donor may have given rise to some T cells. The CDR3 DNA reads TGTGCCAGCAGTTACTACCGGGACAGGGAGCCCCAGCATTTT. This codes for CASSYYRDREPQHF.